What follows are 18 T cell receptor beta chains derived from one specimen sequenced in a study of siplizumab effects on memory and regulatory T cells. Sequencing used immunoSEQ multiplex PCR; TCRdb keeps in-frame clones, though not all of them. This table holds about 27,000 clones, 75% to 85% found once. The specimen sequenced was memory CD4+ T cells sorted from blood. The receptor source for this set is a human donor in good health.

The chain carries TRBV7-2 and TRBJ2-1, with TRBD2 identical over 8 bases. The junction had 3 bases not matched to a gene; V was cut back by 1 base and J by 7 bases. This CDR3 contains 14 residues. The V gene's germline CDR1 is SGHTA and CDR2 FQGNSA. Here the CDR3 reads CASSLVGGRNEQFF. CDR3 DNA: TGTGCCAGCAGCTTAGTTGGCGGGAGGAATGAGCAGTTCTTC.

The V call is TRBV6-1, the J call TRBJ2-2; D is unclear. This CDR3 contains 14 residues. V shed 4 bases and J shed 1 base, with 7 bases lying between them. Per the germline V gene, CDR1 is MNHNS and CDR2 is SASEGT. CDR3 residues: CASSGGRNTGELFF. The CDR3 DNA follows: TGTGCCAGCAGTGGAGGCAGGAACACCGGGGAGCTGTTTTTT.

The chain has TRBV30 and TRBJ1-3; the D is unclear. The germline gives CDR1 GTSNPN, CDR2 SVGIG (reference sequence). The CDR3 contains 13 residues. The V end lost 2 bases, the J end lost 4 bases, and 9 bases lay between the germline ends. DNA of the CDR3: TGTGCCTGGAGTATCGCAAGAGGAAACACCATATATTTT. Protein sequence: CAWSIARGNTIYF. Based on the CDR3 plus reference TRBV30 and TRBJ1-3, the full variable domain is SQTIHQWPATLVQPVGSPLSLECTVEGTSNPNLYWYRQAAGRGLQLLFYSVGIGQISSEVPQNLSASRPQDRQFILSSKKLLLSDSGFYLCAWSIARGNTIYFGEGSWLTVV.

The rearrangement links TRBV6-6 to TRBJ1-5; 7 positions agree with TRBD1. CDR1 and CDR2 from the germline V gene are MNHNY and SVGAGI (reference sequence). The J segment lost 3 bases and the V segment lost 9 bases, leaving 5 bases of the junction unmatched. The CDR3 has 13 residues. CDR3 protein: CASMDRPNQPQHF. Written as DNA, the CDR3 is TGTGCCAGTATGGACAGGCCCAATCAGCCCCAGCATTTT.

The chain employs TRBV28 and TRBJ1-2; D is unclear. CDR1 MDHEN and CDR2 SYDVKM come from the germline V gene. The CDR3 is 12 residues long. The ends were cut back, 1 base at V and 4 bases at J, with 4 bases in the middle. The CDR3 DNA reads as TGTGCCAGCAGTTTATTGAGCTATGGCTACACCTTC. Translating gives CASSLLSYGYTF.

Only a few counts were recorded for this clone. V gene TRBV5-4 combines with J gene TRBJ2-3; either TRBD1 or TRBD2 may fit D (5 bases each). This CDR3 region has 17 residues. Germline V gives CDR1 SGHNT, CDR2 YYREEE (reference sequence). Between the trimmed V and J ends, which lost 0 bases and 3 bases, there was a span of 17 bases. The CDR3 bases are TGTGCCAGCAGCTTGGGCAATACGGGGACGGGAACAGATACGCAGTATTTT. It translates to CASSLGNTGTGTDTQYF. Supplemented by reference TRBV5-4 and TRBJ2-3, the full variable domain reads ETGVTQSPTHLIKTRGQQVTLRCSSQSGHNTVSWYQQALGQGPQFIFQYYREEENGRGNFPPRFSGLQFPNYSSELNVNALELDDSALYLCASSLGNTGTGTDTQYFGPGTRLTVL.

The V gene is TRBV7-2, the J gene TRBJ2-5, with D tentatively TRBD2 (5 bases). CDR1 is SGHTA and CDR2 is FQGNSA in the germline V gene. With 4 bases removed from V and 5 bases from J, the gap between germline ends came to 11 bases. This CDR3 is 13 amino acids long. CDR3 region: CASSYSSAETQYF. The CDR3 DNA reads as TGTGCCAGCAGCTACAGTAGCGCGGAGACCCAGTACTTC.

V and J are TRBV19 and TRBJ2-1, with D possibly matching TRBD2 (6 bases). CDR1 is LNHDA and CDR2 is SQIVND in the germline V gene (reference sequence). The CDR3 is made up of 15 amino acids. Trimming stripped 3 bases from V and 7 bases from J, with 16 bases between. CDR3 region: CASSIGSGVGNEQFF. The CDR3 DNA is TGTGCCAGTAGTATTGGGTCGGGAGTGGGAAATGAGCAGTTCTTC.

The chain couples TRBV2 to TRBJ1-5; D is ambiguous. This CDR3 spans 14 amino acids. Germline V gene data show CDR1 as SNHLY and CDR2 as FYNNEI. The V gene lost 5 bases and the J gene lost 1 base, with 9 bases spanning the gap. DNA of the CDR3: TGTGCCAGCAGTAACGACGGCAGCAATCAGCCCCAGCATTTT. Protein sequence: CASSNDGSNQPQHF.

This clone has just a few counts. The genes are TRBV7-6 and TRBJ2-5, with TRBD2 matching 8 bases. Germline V gene sequence: CDR1 SGHVS, CDR2 FNYEAQ. J was trimmed by 4 bases and V by 5 bases; bases with no gene match: 12. There are 16 residues in the CDR3. The CDR3: CASSRTTAGVGETQYF. CDR3 DNA sequence: TGTGCCAGCAGCCGGACTACAGCGGGAGTGGGAGAGACCCAGTACTTC.

V and J are TRBV18 and TRBJ2-7; the D is unclear. V was clipped by 3 bases and J by 2 bases, with 11 bases between them. Germline V CDR1 and CDR2: KGHSH, LQKENI. This CDR3 comprises 14 residues. The CDR3 DNA sequence: TGTGCCAGCTCACCCCCCGCCCCACCCTACGAGCAGTACTTC. Residues: CASSPPAPPYEQYF.

The gene calls are TRBV7-9 and TRBJ2-3; D is undetermined. This CDR3 is built from 14 residues. Trimming cost V 5 bases and J 6 bases, with 15 bases left between them. Germline V CDR1 and CDR2: SEHNR, FQNEAQ (reference sequence). The CDR3 is CASSLNGLFDTQYF. The CDR3 bases are TGTGCCAGCAGCCTCAATGGGCTATTCGATACGCAGTATTTT.

V and J are TRBV9 and TRBJ2-1; D might be TRBD2 (5 bases). Per germline, CDR1 SGDLS and CDR2 YYNGEE. Between the trimmed V and J ends, which lost 4 bases and 6 bases, there was a span of 17 bases. The CDR3 contains 15 residues. The DNA for the CDR3 is TGTGCCAGCAGCCCCCATGAGGGTCTTCTCAATGAGCAGTTCTTC. Translated, it gives CASSPHEGLLNEQFF.

The chain has TRBV21-1 and TRBJ2-3. TRBV21-1 is classified as a pseudogene. The CDR3 spans 14 residues. Here the CDR3 DNA reads TGTGCCAGCGGTTATGGGGTTGTTGAAGATACGCAGTATTTT. Amino acids: CASGYGVVEDTQYF.

CDR3 region: CASRNIAGTGEEQYF. In DNA, the CDR3 is TGTGCCAGCAGAAACATCGCTGGGACAGGGGAAGAGCAGTACTTC. The chain employs TRBV27 and TRBJ2-7; TRBD1 matches at 10 bases. CDR1 is MNHEY, CDR2 SMNVEV, per germline (reference sequence). V gave up 6 bases and J gave up 7 bases; unmatched junction bases: 12. The length of the CDR3 is 15 residues.

The rearrangement joins TRBV5-4 to TRBJ2-7, with 11 bases identical to TRBD2. Germline CDR1 reads SGHNT; CDR2 reads YYREEE (reference sequence). The CDR3 covers 14 residues. The V gene end was trimmed by 4 bases and the J gene end by 2 bases; junction bases not matched to a gene: 2. CDR3 loop: CASSLAGGTYEQYF. DNA for the CDR3: TGTGCCAGCAGCCTAGCGGGGGGCACCTACGAGCAGTACTTC.

For the CDR3, the DNA is TGTGCCAGCAACCATCGGCAGGTCACTGAAGCTTTCTTT. Amino acids: CASNHRQVTEAFF. V gene TRBV6-1 combines with J gene TRBJ1-1; D gene uncertain. V was clipped by 7 bases and J by 4 bases, with 13 bases between them. This CDR3 has 13 residues. Germline V lookup: CDR1 MNHNS, CDR2 SASEGT.

V is TRBV2 and J is TRBJ1-2, with 7 bases fitting TRBD1. Per the germline V gene, CDR1 is SNHLY and CDR2 is FYNNEI. V lost 7 bases, J lost 8 bases, and 7 bases stayed unmatched. This CDR3 comprises 12 residues. The chain's CDR3 is CASTDRAGGYTF. CDR3 nucleotides: TGTGCCAGCACCGACAGGGCCGGGGGCTACACCTTC.